The 27 T cell receptor beta chains below come from one sample, sequenced in a study of OX40 agonist ivuxolimab in advanced cancers. The data were produced by immunoSEQ multiplex PCR, yet TCRdb's version contains in-frame clones alone and is incomplete. The sample lists over 50,000 clones, around 88% occurring once. The specimen was CD4+ or CD8+ T cells sorted from blood, collected in a trial of the OX40 agonist ivuxolimab. The source of these receptors is an adult with an advanced solid tumor such as melanoma, head and neck, liver or kidney cancer.

This clone was observed a handful of times. The chain recombines TRBV2 with TRBJ1-1; D not certain. With 6 bases removed from V and 1 base from J, the gap between germline ends came to 3 bases. Germline values: CDR1 SNHLY, CDR2 FYNNEI. The CDR3 has 11 residues. As DNA, the CDR3 is TGTGCCAGCAGGCAGAACACTGAAGCTTTCTTT. It yields the protein CASRQNTEAFF.

The chain has TRBV4-3 and TRBJ2-3; D remains unclear. Between the trimmed V and J ends, which lost 1 base and 1 base, there was a span of 9 bases. The CDR3 has 15 residues. Looked up from germline, CDR1 is LGHNA and CDR2 is YSLEER. The CDR3 bases are TGCGCCAGCAGCCAAGGGGCAGCCCGCACAGATACGCAGTATTTT. This codes for CASSQGAARTDTQYF.

The chain carries TRBV28 and TRBJ1-2, with 10 nucleotides matching TRBD1. With V trimmed by 5 bases and J by 2 bases, 2 bases remained unmatched. CDR1 is MDHEN and CDR2 is SYDVKM in the germline V gene. The CDR3 length is 14 residues. The CDR3 DNA reads TGTGCCAGCAGTCTGGGACAGGGGAACTATGGCTACACCTTC. It codes for CASSLGQGNYGYTF.

The genes are TRBV18 and TRBJ2-5; 7 positions match TRBD1. The CDR3 sequence is 14 residues long. CDR1 and CDR2 (germline): KGHSH, LQKENI. V trimming: 0 bases; J trimming: 5 bases; junction bases outside the gene matches: 3. For the CDR3, the DNA is TGTGCCAGCTCACCACCGACAGGGTGGGAGACCCAGTACTTC. Translated: CASSPPTGWETQYF.

V and J are TRBV5-1 and TRBJ1-3, with no clear D. The V gene lost 2 bases and the J gene lost 4 bases, with 7 bases spanning the gap. Germline V gene data show CDR1 as SGHRS and CDR2 as YFSETQ. This CDR3 spans 13 amino acids. The CDR3 region has the DNA TGCGCCAGCAGCTTAAGTCCCGGAAACACCATATATTTT. Amino acid sequence: CASSLSPGNTIYF. Together with reference TRBV5-1 and TRBJ1-3, the CDR3 gives the full variable domain: KAGVTQTPRYLIKTRGQQVTLSCSPISGHRSVSWYQQTPGQGLQFLFEYFSETQRNKGNFPGRFSGRQFSNSRSEMNVSTLELGDSALYLCASSLSPGNTIYFGEGSWLTVV.

The chain joins TRBV7-2 to TRBJ1-2, with D maybe TRBD1 (5 bases). V lost 5 bases to trimming and J lost 4 bases, with 14 bases between them. The CDR3 runs 14 residues. Germline CDR1 and CDR2: SGHTA and FQGNSA. The CDR3: CASSGTGTVYGYTF. The CDR3 DNA is TGTGCCAGCAGCGGAACCGGGACGGTCTATGGCTACACCTTC.

DNA of the CDR3: TGTGCCAGCAGCACCGTTGCCAGGGGGAGCTACGAGCAGTACTTC. Translation gives CASSTVARGSYEQYF. This chain joins TRBV28 and TRBJ2-7; 7 positions match TRBD1. The CDR3 is 15 residues long. Trimming cost V 6 bases and J 3 bases; bases outside gene matches: 11. The germline V gene has CDR1 MDHEN and CDR2 SYDVKM. The entire variable domain, with the rest obtained from reference TRBV28 and TRBJ2-7, is as follows: DVKVTQSSRYLVKRTGEKVFLECVQDMDHENMFWYRQDPGLGLRLIYFSYDVKMKEKGDIPEGYSVSREKKERFSLILESASTNQTSMYLCASSTVARGSYEQYFGPGTRLTVT.

The chain couples TRBV10-2 to TRBJ1-5, with 9 bases matching TRBD1. Germline lookup yields CDR1 WSHSY and CDR2 SAAADI. V was pared by 2 bases and J by 2 bases, with 4 bases of the junction left unmatched. This CDR3 comprises 16 residues. The CDR3 loop is CASSELWDRGNQPQHF. Here the CDR3 DNA reads TGCGCCAGCAGTGAGCTTTGGGACAGGGGCAATCAGCCCCAGCATTTT.

This clone appeared once. The chain carries TRBV14 and TRBJ2-2; 7 bases are shared with TRBD2. In germline, CDR1 is SGHDN, CDR2 FVKESK. The V segment lost 1 base and the J segment 4 bases; nucleotides outside the gene matches: 9. This CDR3 has 17 amino acids. This CDR3 reads CASSQVASGIFTGELFF. For the CDR3, the DNA is TGTGCCAGCAGCCAAGTCGCCAGCGGGATCTTCACCGGGGAGCTGTTTTTT.

The chain joins TRBV27 to TRBJ1-2, with TRBD1 matching 9 bases. This CDR3 has 13 residues. Trimming took 3 bases from V and 7 from J; bases not matched to a gene: 3. Looked up from germline, CDR1 is MNHEY and CDR2 is SMNVEV (reference sequence). The CDR3 coding sequence is TGTGCCAGCAGTTTTGGGACAGGGTCTGGCTACACCTTC. Its translation is CASSFGTGSGYTF.

This clone was detected a few times. The CDR3 loop reads CASRARDYDSYEQYF. CDR3 in DNA: TGTGCCAGCAGAGCCCGGGATTACGACTCCTACGAGCAGTACTTC. This chain links TRBV28 with TRBJ2-7; D perhaps matches TRBD2 (5 bases). This CDR3 is 15 amino acids long. Germline CDR1 is MDHEN and CDR2 is SYDVKM. V was trimmed by 6 bases and J by 0 bases, leaving 15 bases between them.

The rearrangement joins TRBV5-1 to TRBJ1-4, with TRBD1 identical over 8 bases. V was clipped by 4 bases and J by 4 bases; unmatched bases: 3. Germline V gives CDR1 SGHRS, CDR2 YFSETQ. The CDR3 contains 14 residues. Here the CDR3 reads CASSGGQGNEKLFF. CDR3 nucleotide sequence: TGCGCCAGCAGCGGAGGACAGGGTAATGAAAAACTGTTTTTT.

V and J are TRBV6-1 and TRBJ2-3, with a possible D match to TRBD1 (5 bases). V was pared by 7 bases and J by 3 bases, with 11 bases between. CDR3 length equals 13 residues. Germline-derived CDR1 and CDR2 are MNHNS and SASEGT. Here the CDR3 reads CASKDSNTDTQYF. In nucleotides, the CDR3 is TGTGCCAGCAAAGACAGCAATACAGATACGCAGTATTTT.

CDR3: CASSPGTGGAPSYEQYF. CDR3 nucleotides: TGTGCCAGCAGTCCCGGGACAGGGGGCGCCCCCTCCTACGAGCAGTACTTC. V is TRBV28 and J is TRBJ2-7; 12 bases align to TRBD1. Losses at the gene ends were 5 bases for V and 0 bases for J; bases not matched to a gene: 8. The germline gives CDR1 MDHEN, CDR2 SYDVKM. CDR3 length equals 17 residues.

The chain joins TRBV20-1 to TRBJ2-1, with D unclear. The length of the CDR3 is 10 residues. Trimming took off 5 bases at V and 5 bases at J, with 4 bases between the two ends. Looked up from germline, CDR1 is DFQATT and CDR2 is SNEGSKA (reference sequence). DNA of the CDR3: TGCAGTGCTCCCAACAATGAGCAGTTCTTC. Its protein is CSAPNNEQFF.

The V gene is TRBV4-1, the J gene TRBJ2-1, with D perhaps TRBD2 (6 bases). The V gene's germline CDR1 is MGHRA and CDR2 YSYEKL. Trimming removed 1 base from V and 3 bases from J, with 10 bases in between. The CDR3 loop spans 15 amino acids. The CDR3 region has the DNA TGCGCCAGCAGCCAAGCATCGGGACTCTACAATGAGCAGTTCTTC. It specifies CASSQASGLYNEQFF.

This rearrangement joins TRBV7-9 to TRBJ1-2; D perhaps matches TRBD1 (6 bases). Germline V CDR1 and CDR2: SEHNR, FQNEAQ (reference sequence). With 5 bases removed from V and 4 bases from J, the gap between germline ends came to 14 bases. The CDR3 loop spans 14 amino acids. CDR3 bases: TGTGCCAGCAGCCATAGGGGGGGGGCCTATGGCTACACCTTC. It codes for CASSHRGGAYGYTF.

The V gene is TRBV6-5, the J gene TRBJ2-5, with TRBD2 as a possible D gene (6 bases). V lost 3 bases, J lost 5 bases, and 10 bases lay in between. Germline lookup yields CDR1 MNHEY and CDR2 SVGAGI. This CDR3 is built from 13 residues. The CDR3, as DNA: TGTGCCAGCAGTTATGCCCGGGGGGAGACCCAGTACTTC. This sequence encodes CASSYARGETQYF.

This clone was counted a single time. The CDR3 bases are TGCGCCAGCAGCCAAGAAGAGGCGGGCCGCTCCTACGAGCAGTACTTC. Its protein is CASSQEEAGRSYEQYF. V is TRBV4-1 and J is TRBJ2-7; perhaps TRBD2 as D (5 bases). Looked up from germline, CDR1 is MGHRA and CDR2 is YSYEKL. The CDR3 contains 16 residues. V was clipped by 0 bases and J by 0 bases, with 12 bases between them.

This chain links TRBV30 with TRBJ2-4; 8 bases are a match to TRBD1. CDR1 GTSNPN and CDR2 SVGIG come from the germline V gene (reference sequence). This CDR3 region has 14 residues. The ends lost 2 bases at V and 6 bases at J; junction bases unmatched: 6. CDR3: CAWSSTGGRNIQYF. CDR3 DNA sequence: TGTGCCTGGAGTAGCACAGGGGGGAGAAACATTCAGTACTTC. The complete variable domain, with remaining parts taken from reference TRBV30 and TRBJ2-4, reads SQTIHQWPATLVQPVGSPLSLECTVEGTSNPNLYWYRQAAGRGLQLLFYSVGIGQISSEVPQNLSASRPQDRQFILSSKKLLLSDSGFYLCAWSSTGGRNIQYFGAGTRLSVL.

This clone was found a few times. The J gene is TRBJ1-5, the V gene TRBV18; the D gene is possibly TRBD1 (5 bases). The CDR3 spans 14 residues. The germline V and J ends were trimmed by 6 bases and 7 bases, with 16 bases remaining between them. Germline CDR1 and CDR2: KGHSH and LQKENI. CDR3 region: CASSRDSWKQPQHF. The CDR3 nucleotides are TGTGCCAGCTCGCGTGACAGTTGGAAGCAGCCCCAGCATTTT.

This chain joins TRBV6-1 and TRBJ1-2; no clear D. The ends were cut back, 4 bases at V and 4 bases at J, with 16 bases in the middle. Looked up from germline, CDR1 is MNHNS and CDR2 is SASEGT. The CDR3 has 15 amino acids. The CDR3: CASSVGYGLTYGYTF. Here the CDR3 DNA reads TGTGCCAGCAGTGTAGGCTACGGGCTCACCTATGGCTACACCTTC.

The V gene is TRBV6-5, the J gene TRBJ2-3; D is uncertain. The germline V and J ends were trimmed by 6 bases and 4 bases, with 11 bases remaining between them. CDR3 length equals 13 residues. Germline CDR1 and CDR2: MNHEY and SVGAGI. CDR3 DNA sequence: TGTGCCAGCAGGCCAACTCCTCCAGATACGCAGTATTTT. Its protein is CASRPTPPDTQYF.

The V and J genes are TRBV6-5 and TRBJ1-1; 8 bases map to TRBD1. V was pared by 6 bases and J by 9 bases, with 6 bases of the junction left unmatched. Germline V CDR1 and CDR2: MNHEY, SVGAGI. The CDR3 consists of 12 residues. For the CDR3, the DNA is TGTGCCAGCAGCCTCGGACAGGGACAAGCTTTCTTT. As protein: CASSLGQGQAFF.

The chain uses TRBV2 and TRBJ1-4, with TRBD1 matching 7 bases. CDR1 SNHLY and CDR2 FYNNEI come from the germline V gene. V lost 4 bases, J lost 13 bases, and 6 bases stayed unmatched. CDR3 length: 12 residues. For the CDR3, the DNA is TGTGCCAGCAGTGTGGGACAGAGAGGACTGTTTTTT. It codes for CASSVGQRGLFF.

The chain has TRBV9 and TRBJ2-1, with TRBD2 matching 8 bases. This CDR3 comprises 18 residues. Germline V CDR1 and CDR2: SGDLS, YYNGEE. The junction had 11 bases not matched to a gene; V was cut back by 3 bases and J by 0 bases. CDR3 in amino acids: CASSANNPGGSSYNEQFF. CDR3 bases: TGTGCCAGCAGCGCGAATAACCCGGGGGGGAGCTCCTACAATGAGCAGTTCTTC. The full variable domain, in which reference TRBV9 and TRBJ2-1 provide the parts outside the CDR3, is DSGVTQTPKHLITATGQRVTLRCSPRSGDLSVYWYQQSLDQGLQFLIQYYNGEERAKGNILERFSAQQFPDLHSELNLSSLELGDSALYFCASSANNPGGSSYNEQFFGPGTRLTVL.

This clone was counted a few times. The chain employs TRBV2 and TRBJ1-5; D possibly corresponds to TRBD1 (6 bases). Germline V CDR1 and CDR2: SNHLY, FYNNEI. V gave up 6 bases and J gave up 6 bases, with 18 bases separating them. This CDR3 region has 15 residues. The CDR3 spells CASSIRGGVGQPQHF. The CDR3 DNA sequence: TGTGCCAGCAGCATAAGAGGGGGGGTGGGTCAGCCCCAGCATTTT.